This T cell receptor (beta chain) is drawn from a study of blood T cell repertoires in COVID-19. Study information: Donors in the United States, Italy and Spain gave samples during acute or convalescent COVID-19. Sources were T cells, B-cell-depleted T cells, or PBMCs; the material itself was cDNA or gDNA.

In this sample, this clone turned up a few times. Per the original data handling: Counts of nucleated cells, estimated from reference gene primer amplification, were obtained. Only in-frame clones appear in the TCRdb table, and some are missing; sequencing was by immunoSEQ multiplex PCR. V and J calls and clone size come straight from that table; D and trimming were deduced from the DNA. The table shows 72,000 or so clones, with roughly 91% occurring only once. The CDR3 has 14 amino acids. The germline V gene has CDR1 KGHSH and CDR2 LQKENI. V lost 6 bases and J 2 bases, leaving 11 bases between the germline ends.

This sequence originates from a man aged 55-75 years with acute or convalescent COVID-19. The specimen was peripheral blood. V usage is TRBV18 and J usage is TRBJ1-3, with D tentatively TRBD1 (5 bases). CDR3 sequence: CASSSQGTGNTIYF. CDR3 nucleotide sequence: TGTGCCAGCTCGTCTCAGGGAACTGGAAACACCATATATTTT.